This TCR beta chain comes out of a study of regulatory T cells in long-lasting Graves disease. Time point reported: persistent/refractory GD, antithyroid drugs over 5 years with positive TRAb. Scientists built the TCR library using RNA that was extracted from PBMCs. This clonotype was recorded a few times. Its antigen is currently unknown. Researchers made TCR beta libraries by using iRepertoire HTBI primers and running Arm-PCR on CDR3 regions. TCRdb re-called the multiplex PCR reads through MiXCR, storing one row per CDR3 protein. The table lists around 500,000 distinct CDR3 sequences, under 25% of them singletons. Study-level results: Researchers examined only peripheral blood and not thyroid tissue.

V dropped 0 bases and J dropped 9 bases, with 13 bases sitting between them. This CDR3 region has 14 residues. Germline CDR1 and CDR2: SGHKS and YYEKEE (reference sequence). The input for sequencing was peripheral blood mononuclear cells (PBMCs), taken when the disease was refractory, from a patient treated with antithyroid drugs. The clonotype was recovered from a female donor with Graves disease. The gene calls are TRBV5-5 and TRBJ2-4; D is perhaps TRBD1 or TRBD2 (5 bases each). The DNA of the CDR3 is TGTGCCAGCAGCTTGGTCGGGGCCAAACGCATTCAGTACTTC. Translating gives CASSLVGAKRIQYF.